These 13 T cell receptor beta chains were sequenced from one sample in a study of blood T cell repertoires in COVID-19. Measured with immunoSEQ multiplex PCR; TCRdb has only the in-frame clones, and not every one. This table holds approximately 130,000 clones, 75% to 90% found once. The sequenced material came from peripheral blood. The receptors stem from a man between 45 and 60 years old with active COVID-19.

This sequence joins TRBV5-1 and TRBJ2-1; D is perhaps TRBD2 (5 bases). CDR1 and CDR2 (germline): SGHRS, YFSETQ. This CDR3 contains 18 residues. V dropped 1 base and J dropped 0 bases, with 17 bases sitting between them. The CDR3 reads CASSLSQAGPSSYNEQFF. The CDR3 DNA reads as TGCGCCAGCAGCTTGAGCCAGGCGGGCCCGAGCTCCTACAATGAGCAGTTCTTC.

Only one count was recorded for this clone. CDR3 DNA sequence: TGTGCCAGCAGCGCTACCGGGGGGGGTAGCAATCAGCCCCAGCATTTT. This encodes CASSATGGGSNQPQHF. The chain uses TRBV5-5 and TRBJ1-5; D is possibly TRBD1 (5 bases). The germline gives CDR1 SGHKS, CDR2 YYEKEE (reference sequence). The CDR3 length is 16 residues. The V and J ends lost 4 bases and 0 bases respectively, with 14 bases between them.

As DNA, the CDR3 is TGTGCCAGTAGTAGTCAGGGGAACTACCCTGAAGCTTTCTTT. Protein: CASSSQGNYPEAFF. The chain uses TRBV19 and TRBJ1-1; maybe TRBD1 (6 bases). Germline CDR1 is LNHDA and CDR2 is SQIVND (reference sequence). The length of the CDR3 is 14 residues. Trimming removed 4 bases at V and 6 bases at J, with 15 bases between.

The CDR3 protein is CASSGDRGISYEQYF. In DNA, the CDR3 is TGTGCCAGCTCAGGGGACAGGGGAATTTCCTACGAGCAGTACTTC. The chain joins TRBV18 to TRBJ2-7; 10 bases align to TRBD1. This CDR3 is 15 amino acids long. CDR1 KGHSH and CDR2 LQKENI come from the germline V gene. V lost 5 bases, J lost 1 base, and 5 bases stayed unmatched.

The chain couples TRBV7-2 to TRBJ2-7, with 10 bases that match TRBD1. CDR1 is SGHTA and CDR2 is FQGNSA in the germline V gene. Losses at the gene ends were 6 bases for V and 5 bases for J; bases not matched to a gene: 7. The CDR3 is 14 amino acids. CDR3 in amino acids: CASSRRQGADEQYF. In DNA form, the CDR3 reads TGTGCCAGCAGTCGGAGACAGGGGGCCGACGAGCAGTACTTC.

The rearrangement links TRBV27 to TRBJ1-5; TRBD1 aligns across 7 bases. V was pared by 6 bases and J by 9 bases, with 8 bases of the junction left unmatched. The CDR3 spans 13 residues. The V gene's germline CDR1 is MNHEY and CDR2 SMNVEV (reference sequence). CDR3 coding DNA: TGTGCCAGCAGCTCAGGGGGTATCGGGCCCCAGCATTTT. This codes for CASSSGGIGPQHF.

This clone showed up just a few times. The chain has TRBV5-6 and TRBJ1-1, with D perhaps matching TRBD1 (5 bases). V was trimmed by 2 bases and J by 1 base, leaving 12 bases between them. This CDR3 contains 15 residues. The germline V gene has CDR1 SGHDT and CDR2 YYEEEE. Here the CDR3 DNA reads TGTGCCAGCAGCTTCAAGGGGCCCGGGAACACTGAAGCTTTCTTT. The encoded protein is CASSFKGPGNTEAFF.

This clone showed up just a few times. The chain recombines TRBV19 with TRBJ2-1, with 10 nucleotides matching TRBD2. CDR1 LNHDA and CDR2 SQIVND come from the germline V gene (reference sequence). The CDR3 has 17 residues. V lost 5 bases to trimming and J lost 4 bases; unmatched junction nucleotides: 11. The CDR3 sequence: CASSPRPLAGAYNEQFF. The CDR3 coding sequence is TGTGCCAGTAGTCCCCGGCCCCTAGCGGGGGCTTACAATGAGCAGTTCTTC.

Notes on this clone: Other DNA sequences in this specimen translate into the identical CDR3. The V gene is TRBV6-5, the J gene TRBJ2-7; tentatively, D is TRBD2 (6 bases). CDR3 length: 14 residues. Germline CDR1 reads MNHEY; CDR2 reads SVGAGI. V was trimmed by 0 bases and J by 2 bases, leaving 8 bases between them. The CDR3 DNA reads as TGTGCCAGCAGTTACTCGGGAGGTACCTACGAGCAGTACTTC. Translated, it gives CASSYSGGTYEQYF.

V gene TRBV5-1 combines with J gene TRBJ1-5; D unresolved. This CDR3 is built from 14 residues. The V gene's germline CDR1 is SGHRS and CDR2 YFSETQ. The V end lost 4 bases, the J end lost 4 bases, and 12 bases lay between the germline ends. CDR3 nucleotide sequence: TGCGCCAGCAGCCCTGGTCGGGAAAATCAGCCCCAGCATTTT. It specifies CASSPGRENQPQHF. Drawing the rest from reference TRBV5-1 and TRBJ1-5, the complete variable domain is KAGVTQTPRYLIKTRGQQVTLSCSPISGHRSVSWYQQTPGQGLQFLFEYFSETQRNKGNFPGRFSGRQFSNSRSEMNVSTLELGDSALYLCASSPGRENQPQHFGDGTRLSIL.

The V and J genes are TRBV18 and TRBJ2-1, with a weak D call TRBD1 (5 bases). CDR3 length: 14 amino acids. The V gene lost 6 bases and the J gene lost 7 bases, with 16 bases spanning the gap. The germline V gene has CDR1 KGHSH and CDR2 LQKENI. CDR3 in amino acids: CASSPSRVGNEQFF. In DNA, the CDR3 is TGTGCCAGCTCCCCAAGCAGGGTTGGGAATGAGCAGTTCTTC. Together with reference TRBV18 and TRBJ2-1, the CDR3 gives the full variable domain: NAGVMQNPRHLVRRRGQEARLRCSPMKGHSHVYWYRQLPEEGLKFMVYLQKENIIDESGMPKERFSAEFPKEGPSILRIQQVVRGDSAAYFCASSPSRVGNEQFFGPGTRLTVL.

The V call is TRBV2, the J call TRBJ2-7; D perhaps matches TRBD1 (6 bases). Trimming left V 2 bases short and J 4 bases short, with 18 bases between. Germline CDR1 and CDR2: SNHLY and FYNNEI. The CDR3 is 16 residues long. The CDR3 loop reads CASSEWGQGSSYEQYF. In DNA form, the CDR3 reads TGTGCCAGCAGTGAATGGGGGCAGGGGTCCTCTTACGAGCAGTACTTC. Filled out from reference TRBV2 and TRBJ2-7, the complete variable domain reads EPEVTQTPSHQVTQMGQEVILRCVPISNHLYFYWYRQILGQKVEFLVSFYNNEISEKSEIFDDQFSVERPDGSNFTLKIRSTKLEDSAMYFCASSEWGQGSSYEQYFGPGTRLTVT.

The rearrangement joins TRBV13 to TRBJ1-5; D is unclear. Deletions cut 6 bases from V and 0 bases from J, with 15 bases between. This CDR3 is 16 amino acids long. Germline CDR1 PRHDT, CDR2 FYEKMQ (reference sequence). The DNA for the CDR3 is TGTGCCAGCAGGGCCCCAAGTAACTATAGCAATCAGCCCCAGCATTTT. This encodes CASRAPSNYSNQPQHF.